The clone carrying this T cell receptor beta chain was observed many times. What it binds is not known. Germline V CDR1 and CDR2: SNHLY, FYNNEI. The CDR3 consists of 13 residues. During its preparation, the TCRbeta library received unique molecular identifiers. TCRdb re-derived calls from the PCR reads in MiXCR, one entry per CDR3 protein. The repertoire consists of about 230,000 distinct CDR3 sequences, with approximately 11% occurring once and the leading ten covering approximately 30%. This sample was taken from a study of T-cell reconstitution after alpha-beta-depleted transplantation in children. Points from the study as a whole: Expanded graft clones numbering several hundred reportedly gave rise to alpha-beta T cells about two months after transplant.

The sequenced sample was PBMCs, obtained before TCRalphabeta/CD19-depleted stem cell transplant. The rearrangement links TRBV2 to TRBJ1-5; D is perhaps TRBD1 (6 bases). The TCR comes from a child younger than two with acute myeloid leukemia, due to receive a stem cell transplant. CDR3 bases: TGTGCGGGGGGGCAGACTAACAATCAGCCCCAGCATTTT. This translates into CAGGQTNNQPQHF.